This note documents a single T cell receptor (beta chain) sequence. This sample stems from a study of T cell changes during pregnancy in multiple sclerosis. Germline V gene sequence: CDR1 SQVTM, CDR2 ANQGSEA. The CDR3 totals 10 residues. Unmatched junction bases numbered 0, after V lost 6 bases and J lost 7 bases. Profiling relied on immunoSEQ multiplex PCR, and the TCRdb table lists in-frame clones only, not all of them. The data contain tens of thousands of clones, approximately 89% of them singletons. The specimen comprised CD8+ T cells from peripheral blood mononuclear cells, sampled in the third trimester of pregnancy. The clonotype originates from a female donor with multiple sclerosis, enrolled in a pregnancy study. The chain couples TRBV29-1 to TRBJ2-1; 7 bases are shared with TRBD1. This CDR3 reads CSVQGNEQFF. The CDR3 DNA sequence: TGCAGCGTACAGGGGAATGAGCAGTTCTTC.